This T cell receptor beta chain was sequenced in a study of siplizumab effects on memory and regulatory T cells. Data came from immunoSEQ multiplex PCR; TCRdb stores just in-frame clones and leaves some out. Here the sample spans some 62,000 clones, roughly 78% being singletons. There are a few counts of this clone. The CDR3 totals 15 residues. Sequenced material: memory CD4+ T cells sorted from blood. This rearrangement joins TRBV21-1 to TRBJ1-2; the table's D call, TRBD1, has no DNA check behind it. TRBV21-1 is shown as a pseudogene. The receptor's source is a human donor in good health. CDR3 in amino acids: CASSKDPGTFNGYTF. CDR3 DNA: TGTGCCAGCAGCAAGGATCCCGGGACATTTAATGGCTACACCTTC.